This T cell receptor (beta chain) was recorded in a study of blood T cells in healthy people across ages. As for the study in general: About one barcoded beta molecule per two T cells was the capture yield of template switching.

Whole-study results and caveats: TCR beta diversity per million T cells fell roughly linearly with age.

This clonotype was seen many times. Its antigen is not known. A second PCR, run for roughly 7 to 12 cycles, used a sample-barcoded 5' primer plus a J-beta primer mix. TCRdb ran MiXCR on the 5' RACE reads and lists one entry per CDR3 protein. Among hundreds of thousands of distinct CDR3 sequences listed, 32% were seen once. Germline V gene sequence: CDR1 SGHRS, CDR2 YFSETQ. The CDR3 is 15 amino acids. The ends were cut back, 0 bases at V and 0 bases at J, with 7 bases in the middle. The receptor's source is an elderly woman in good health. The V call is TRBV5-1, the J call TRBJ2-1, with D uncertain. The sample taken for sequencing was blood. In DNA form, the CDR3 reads TGCGCCAGCAGCTTGGGTTTCCGCTCCTACAATGAGCAGTTCTTC. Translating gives CASSLGFRSYNEQFF.